The rows below give T cell receptor beta chains drawn from one sample of a study of CD8+ T cells in alopecia areata. The table came from immunoSEQ multiplex PCR; TCRdb's copy has only in-frame clones and leaves some out. The sample carries about 160,000 clones, around 47% recorded once. Sequenced input: CD4+ T cells sorted from blood. These receptor sequences come from a human donor with alopecia areata. Each CDR3 is given without its conserved first and last residue.

>TRBV29-1|TRBJ1-1
SVGGRGFAEAF
>TRBV5-1|TRBJ2-7
ASSGKQGSYEQY
>TRBV29-1|TRBJ2-3
SVGLREGRGDTQY
>TRBV9|TRBJ2-5
ASSVGERLLEDQY
>TRBV28|TRBJ2-1
ASSQGLPSYNEQF
>TRBV19|TRBJ2-3
ASRSTDTQY
>TRBV29-1|TRBJ1-2
SVWGEDGYT
>TRBV7-2|TRBJ1-2
ASSPKRGGGADGYT
>TRBV7-9|TRBJ2-1
ASSLSTGVGLAGGLEF
>TRBV29-1|TRBJ2-7
SVRTGRGGDEQY
>TRBV13|TRBJ2-3
ASSLHRDTQY
>TRBV20-1|TRBJ2-1
SAKTYNEQF
>TRBV6-5|TRBJ2-7
ASIGTLTPYEQY
>TRBV5-1|TRBJ2-5
ASSPGTGEETQY
>TRBV29-1|TRBJ1-2
SVINGVGYGYT
>TRBV5-1|TRBJ2-1
ASNGLAGVNEQF
>TRBV19|TRBJ1-2
ASSIGAAANYGYT
>TRBV5-6|TRBJ2-3
ASSSQGIDTQY
>TRBV5-1|TRBJ2-2
ASSLGQVGELF
>TRBV7-9|TRBJ2-2
ASSPGASGRTGELF
>TRBV30|TRBJ1-2
AWSRGSGGYT
>TRBV2|TRBJ2-5
ASRYPETQY
>TRBV18|TRBJ2-7
ASSPESRADGEQY
>TRBV30|TRBJ1-4
AWSLGQGNEKLF